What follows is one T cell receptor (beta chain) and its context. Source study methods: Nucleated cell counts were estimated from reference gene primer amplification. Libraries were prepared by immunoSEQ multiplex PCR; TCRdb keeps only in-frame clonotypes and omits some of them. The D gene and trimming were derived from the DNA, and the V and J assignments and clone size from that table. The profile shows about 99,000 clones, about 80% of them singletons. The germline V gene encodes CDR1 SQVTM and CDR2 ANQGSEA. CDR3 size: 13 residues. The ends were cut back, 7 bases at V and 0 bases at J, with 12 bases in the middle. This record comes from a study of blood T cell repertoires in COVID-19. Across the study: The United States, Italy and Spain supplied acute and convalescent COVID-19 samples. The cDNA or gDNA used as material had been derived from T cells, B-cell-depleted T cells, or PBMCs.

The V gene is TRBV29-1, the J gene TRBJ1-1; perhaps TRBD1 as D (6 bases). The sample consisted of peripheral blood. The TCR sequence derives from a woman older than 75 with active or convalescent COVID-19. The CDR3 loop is CSASQGMNTEAFF. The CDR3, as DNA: TGCAGCGCCTCACAGGGCATGAACACTGAAGCTTTCTTT.